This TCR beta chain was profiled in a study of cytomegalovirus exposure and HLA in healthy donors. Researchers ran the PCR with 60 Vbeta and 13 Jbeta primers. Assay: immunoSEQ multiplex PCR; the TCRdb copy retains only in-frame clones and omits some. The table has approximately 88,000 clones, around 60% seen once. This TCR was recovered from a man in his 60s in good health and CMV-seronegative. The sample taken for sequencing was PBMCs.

CDR3 sequence: CASSYSLAGGLQETQYF. The CDR3, as DNA: TGTGCCAGCAGTTATTCGCTAGCGGGGGGACTCCAAGAGACCCAGTACTTC. The rearrangement links TRBV6-7 to TRBJ2-5; 11 bases line up with TRBD2. TRBV6-7 is sorted into the ORF group, with uncertain function. CDR3 length: 17 residues. The ends lost 3 bases at V and 1 base at J; junction bases unmatched: 7.